This T cell receptor beta chain was sequenced during a study of CD8 T cells in ankylosing spondylitis. Overall study results and limits: Ankylosing spondylitis blood appeared to be characterized by a TCR beta motif of roughly eight highly homologous variants.

The table lists this clonotype with many counts. What it binds is not known. TCRdb re-derived calls from the 5' RACE reads in MiXCR, one entry per CDR3 protein. The data contain about 42,000 distinct CDR3 sequences, 4% of them singletons. The CDR3 has 15 residues. CDR1 and CDR2 (germline): SGDLS, YYNGEE. The V end lost 3 bases, the J end lost 5 bases, and 14 bases lay between the germline ends. This clonotype was sampled from a female donor with ankylosing spondylitis or in good health (not recorded which). The sample comprised blood, either unsorted or a sorted T cell fraction (not recorded which). This sequence joins TRBV9 and TRBJ2-2, with D possibly being TRBD1 (6 bases). The CDR3 bases are TGTGCCAGCAGCGCTCAGGGGATGGTGACCGGGGAGCTGTTTTTT. Translation gives CASSAQGMVTGELFF.